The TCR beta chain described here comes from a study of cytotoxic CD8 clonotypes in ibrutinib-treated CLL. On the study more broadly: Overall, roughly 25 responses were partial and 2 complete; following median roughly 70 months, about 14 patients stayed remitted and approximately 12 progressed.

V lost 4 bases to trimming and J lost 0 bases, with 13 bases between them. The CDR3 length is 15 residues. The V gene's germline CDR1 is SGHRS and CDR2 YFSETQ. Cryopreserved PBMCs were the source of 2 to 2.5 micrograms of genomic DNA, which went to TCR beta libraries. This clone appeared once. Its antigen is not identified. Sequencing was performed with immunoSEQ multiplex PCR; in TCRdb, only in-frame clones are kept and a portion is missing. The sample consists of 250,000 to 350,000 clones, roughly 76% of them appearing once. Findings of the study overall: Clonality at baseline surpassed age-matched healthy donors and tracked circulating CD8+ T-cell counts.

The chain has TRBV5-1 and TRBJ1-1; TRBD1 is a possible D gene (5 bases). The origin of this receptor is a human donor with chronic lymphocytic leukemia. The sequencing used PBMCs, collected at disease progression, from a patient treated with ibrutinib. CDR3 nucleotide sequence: TGCGCCAGCAGCCCCCAGGGTTTCGTGAACACTGAAGCTTTCTTT. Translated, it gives CASSPQGFVNTEAFF. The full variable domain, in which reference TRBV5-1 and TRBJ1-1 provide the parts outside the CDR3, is KAGVTQTPRYLIKTRGQQVTLSCSPISGHRSVSWYQQTPGQGLQFLFEYFSETQRNKGNFPGRFSGRQFSNSRSEMNVSTLELGDSALYLCASSPQGFVNTEAFFGQGTRLTVV.